Below are 11 T cell receptor beta chains sequenced from a single sample in a study of beta chain features in type 1 diabetes. Reverse transcribing all isolated RNA meant expressed TCRB transcripts were sequenced. Clones were read by immunoSEQ multiplex PCR, and TCRdb kept only the in-frame ones, dropping some. The sample has hundreds of thousands of clones, roughly 12% seen once. Material for sequencing was naive CD4+ T cells from blood. Receptors were obtained from a man aged 18 to 29 in good health.

There are a few counts of this clone. The chain joins TRBV18 to TRBJ2-7; D remains unclear. V lost 5 bases and J lost 0, with 8 bases in between. CDR1 and CDR2 from the germline V gene are KGHSH and LQKENI. The CDR3 consists of 13 residues. The CDR3 loop reads CASSTQSSYEQYF. CDR3 DNA: TGTGCCAGCTCAACACAGAGCTCCTACGAGCAGTACTTC.

On this clone itself: At the DNA level, this CDR3 is encoded by other sequences in the same sample as well. The V gene is TRBV29-1, the J gene TRBJ2-7, with 11 bases aligning to TRBD1. Germline V gene lookup returns CDR1 SQVTM and CDR2 ANQGSEA. The CDR3 runs 13 residues. V lost 4 bases and J lost 3; bases outside the gene matches: 2. CDR3 region: CSVVGTGGYEQYF. The CDR3, as DNA: TGCAGCGTTGTCGGGACAGGGGGCTACGAGCAGTACTTC.

This sequence joins TRBV7-9 and TRBJ1-5; TRBD1 matches at 8 bases. The V and J ends lost 3 bases and 3 bases, in that order; junction bases with no gene match: 4. This CDR3 has 15 amino acids. Germline assignment: CDR1 SEHNR and CDR2 FQNEAQ (reference sequence). The CDR3 nucleotides read TGTGCCAGCAGCTTGGGGACAGGCTCCAATCAGCCCCAGCATTTT. Translating gives CASSLGTGSNQPQHF. Complete variable domain (other parts from reference TRBV7-9 and TRBJ1-5): DTGVSQNPRHKITKRGQNVTFRCDPISEHNRLYWYRQTLGQGPEFLTYFQNEAQLEKSRLLSDRFSAERPKGSFSTLEIQRTEQGDSAMYLCASSLGTGSNQPQHFGDGTRLSIL.

This clone showed up just a few times. One end of the junction fails to match germline, which may point to a read error. The genes are TRBV7-2 and TRBJ1-4, with D maybe TRBD1 (5 bases). This CDR3 comprises 12 residues. CDR1 is SGHTA and CDR2 is FQGNSA in the germline V gene. CDR3 sequence: CASSPGSVEGSF. The CDR3 region has the DNA TGTGCCAGCAGTCCAGGGTCGGTGGAGGGCTCCTTT.

The V call is TRBV9, the J call TRBJ1-1; D is unclear. Germline-derived CDR1 and CDR2 are SGDLS and YYNGEE. This CDR3 spans 13 amino acids. Trimming stripped 4 bases from V and 2 bases from J, with 9 bases between. The CDR3 region has the DNA TGTGCCAGCAGCTTTGGCCCTAACACTGAAGCTTTCTTT. Protein product: CASSFGPNTEAFF.

The V call is TRBV30, the J call TRBJ1-3, with D possibly being TRBD1 (6 bases). Germline assignment: CDR1 GTSNPN and CDR2 SVGIG (reference sequence). Trimming pared 2 bases from V and 3 bases from J, leaving 14 bases between. CDR3 size: 15 residues. The CDR3 here is CAWSMAGAGGNTIYF. The CDR3 nucleotides read TGTGCCTGGAGTATGGCAGGGGCTGGTGGAAACACCATATATTTT. The full variable domain, with the rest looked up from reference TRBV30 and TRBJ1-3, is SQTIHQWPATLVQPVGSPLSLECTVEGTSNPNLYWYRQAAGRGLQLLFYSVGIGQISSEVPQNLSASRPQDRQFILSSKKLLLSDSGFYLCAWSMAGAGGNTIYFGEGSWLTVV.

Notes on this clone: Other DNA sequences from this sample encode an identical CDR3 as well. The gene calls are TRBV30 and TRBJ1-5, with D uncertain. From germline, CDR1 is GTSNPN and CDR2 SVGIG (reference sequence). V was cut by 0 bases and J by 0 bases, with 3 bases left in between. CDR3 length equals 13 residues. The CDR3 spells CAWSVLSNQPQHF. For the CDR3, the DNA is TGTGCCTGGAGTGTACTTAGCAATCAGCCCCAGCATTTT.

This chain uses TRBV19 with TRBJ2-7; D gene ambiguous. V lost 7 bases and J 0 bases, leaving 4 bases between the germline ends. The CDR3 is 11 amino acids. Looked up from germline, CDR1 is LNHDA and CDR2 is SQIVND (reference sequence). CDR3 nucleotide sequence: TGTGCCAGTACAGACTCCTACGAGCAGTACTTC. It specifies CASTDSYEQYF.

This clone has more than one count but fewer than ten. This chain links TRBV5-1 with TRBJ2-7, with TRBD1 matching over 8 bases. Germline V gene lookup returns CDR1 SGHRS and CDR2 YFSETQ. J gave up 3 bases and V 6 bases, and 11 bases lay outside the gene matches. The CDR3 covers 15 residues. CDR3 in DNA: TGCGCCAGCACCCTCGCCCCGGGACAGGACTACGAGCAGTACTTC. It translates to CASTLAPGQDYEQYF.

This clone was observed a handful of times. This chain uses TRBV6-4 with TRBJ2-1, with a possible D match to TRBD2 (5 bases). The germline V gene encodes CDR1 MRHNA and CDR2 SNTAGT. The CDR3 covers 17 residues. Trimming took off 0 bases at V and 0 bases at J, with 12 bases between the two ends. For the CDR3, the DNA is TGTGCCAGCAGTGACTCTTCAGGACTTAGCTCCTACAATGAGCAGTTCTTC. Encoded protein: CASSDSSGLSSYNEQFF.

The sample holds a few counts of this clone. The V and J genes are TRBV4-1 and TRBJ2-1, with 10 positions matching TRBD1. V lost 2 bases to trimming and J lost 3 bases; unmatched junction nucleotides: 4. The V gene's germline CDR1 is MGHRA and CDR2 YSYEKL. CDR3 length: 16 amino acids. The CDR3 DNA reads as TGCGCCAGCAGCCAACCGGACAGGGGGATCTACAATGAGCAGTTCTTC. Protein sequence: CASSQPDRGIYNEQFF.